This T cell receptor beta chain was captured by sequencing in a study of T cell responses to AZD1222 COVID-19 vaccine. Whole-study results and caveats: Females outnumbered males among donors, who were mostly white British; clonal diversity was possibly underestimated. The span of vaccine-associated CD4 TCRs extended across spike, with dominance at 160-218 and 743-854. Recipients of two AZD1222 doses showed rising Spike-specific TCR breadth and depth.

CDR1 is LGHNA and CDR2 is YSLEER in the germline V gene. The CDR3 extends over 14 amino acids. V gave up 1 base and J gave up 3 bases, with 9 bases separating them. Profiling relied on immunoSEQ multiplex PCR, and the TCRdb table lists in-frame clones only, not all of them. The sample includes over 110,000 clones, roughly 93% of them seen just once. This clone was counted once. Antigen specificity is unknown. The input for sequencing was peripheral blood, taken 28 days after the second AZD1222 dose. The sequence was obtained from an adult who received the AZD1222 COVID-19 vaccine. The chain carries TRBV4-3 and TRBJ2-5; D gene uncertain. The CDR3 protein is CASSQAIGKETQYF. CDR3 in DNA: TGCGCCAGCAGCCAAGCGATAGGGAAAGAGACCCAGTACTTC.